The rows below give T cell receptor beta chains drawn from one sample of a study of T-cell reconstitution after alpha-beta-depleted transplantation in children. Each CDR3 protein gets one entry after TCRdb re-called the PCR reads with MiXCR. The sample yields about 440,000 distinct CDR3 sequences, over 40% seen once. Here the sequenced sample was PBMCs, taken before TCRalphabeta/CD19-depleted stem cell transplant. These receptors were taken from a girl aged 2-15 years with aplastic anemia, due to receive a stem cell transplant. Both conserved end residues are part of each CDR3. A D gene is named only where the DNA matches it firmly. Part of the rows lack a size; the others show once, few, many or a class for expanded clones.

CDR3: CSGRKGQRDTQYF; DNA: TGCAGCGGGAGAAAGGGGCAAAGGGATACGCAGTATTTT; D: NA; size: NA; J: TRBJ2-3; V: TRBV29-1
CDR3: CASIHLPGQGHNEQFF; DNA: TGTGCCAGCATCCACCTACCGGGACAGGGCCACAATGAGCAGTTCTTC; D: TRBD1; size: few; J: TRBJ2-1; V: TRBV11-2
CDR3: CASSLEWAGDEQFF; DNA: TGTGCCAGCAGCTTGGAGTGGGCCGGGGATGAGCAGTTCTTC; D: NA; size: few; J: TRBJ2-1; V: TRBV5-5
CDR3: CASSREMGYEQYF; DNA: TGTGCCAGCAGTCGAGAAATGGGCTACGAGCAGTACTTC; D: NA; size: NA; J: TRBJ2-7; V: TRBV6-1
CDR3: CSAPRRDEQFF; DNA: TGCAGTGCCCCTCGGAGGGATGAGCAGTTCTTC; D: NA; size: NA; J: TRBJ2-1; V: TRBV20-1
CDR3: CASTGQEIDTQYF; DNA: TGTGCCAGCACTGGGCAGGAGATAGATACGCAGTATTTT; D: NA; size: many; J: TRBJ2-3; V: TRBV2
CDR3: CSARSQGSAGELFF; DNA: TGCAGTGCTAGGTCCCAGGGGAGCGCCGGGGAGCTGTTTTTT; D: NA; size: NA; J: TRBJ2-2; V: TRBV20-1
CDR3: CASTPRILVGVEETQYF; DNA: TGCGCCAGCACGCCAAGAATTTTGGTGGGAGTGGAAGAGACCCAGTACTTC; D: NA; size: few; J: TRBJ2-5; V: TRBV4-1
CDR3: CATSGGQTAAKNIQYF; DNA: TGTGCCACCAGTGGGGGACAGACCGCTGCCAAAAACATTCAGTACTTC; D: TRBD1; size: NA; J: TRBJ2-4; V: TRBV24-1
CDR3: CASSQPLPRRDRGNYGYTF; DNA: TGCGCCAGCAGCCAGCCCTTGCCCCGTCGGGACAGGGGTAACTATGGCTACACCTTC; D: TRBD1; size: many; J: TRBJ1-2; V: TRBV4-1
CDR3: CASSPSRGDEQFF; DNA: TGTGCCAGCAGCCCGTCCCGAGGCGATGAGCAGTTCTTC; D: NA; size: few; J: TRBJ2-1; V: TRBV7-2
CDR3: CSARTGILETQYF; DNA: TGCAGTGCTAGGACAGGGATTTTGGAGACCCAGTACTTC; D: TRBD1; size: few; J: TRBJ2-5; V: TRBV20-1
CDR3: CSARGGRSYEQYF; DNA: TGCAGTGCTAGAGGGGGCCGTTCCTACGAGCAGTACTTC; D: NA; size: few; J: TRBJ2-7; V: TRBV20-1